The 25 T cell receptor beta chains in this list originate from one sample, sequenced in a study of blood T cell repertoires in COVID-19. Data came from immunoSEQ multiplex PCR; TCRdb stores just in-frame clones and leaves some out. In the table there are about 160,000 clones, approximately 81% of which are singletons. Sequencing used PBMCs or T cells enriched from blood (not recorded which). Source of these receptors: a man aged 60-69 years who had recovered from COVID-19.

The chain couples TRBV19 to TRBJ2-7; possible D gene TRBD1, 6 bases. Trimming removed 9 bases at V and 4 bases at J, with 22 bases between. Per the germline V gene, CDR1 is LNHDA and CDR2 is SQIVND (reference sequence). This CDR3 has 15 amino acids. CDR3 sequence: CASALTDSRRYEQYF. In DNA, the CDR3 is TGTGCCAGCGCCCTTACGGACAGTAGGAGGTACGAGCAGTACTTC.

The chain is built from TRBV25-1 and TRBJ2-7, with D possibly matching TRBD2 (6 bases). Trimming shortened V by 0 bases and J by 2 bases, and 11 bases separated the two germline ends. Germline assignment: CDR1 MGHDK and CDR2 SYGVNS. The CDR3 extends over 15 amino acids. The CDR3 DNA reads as TGTGCCAGCAGTGAATATACCGGAGGGCCCTACGAGCAGTACTTC. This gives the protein CASSEYTGGPYEQYF.

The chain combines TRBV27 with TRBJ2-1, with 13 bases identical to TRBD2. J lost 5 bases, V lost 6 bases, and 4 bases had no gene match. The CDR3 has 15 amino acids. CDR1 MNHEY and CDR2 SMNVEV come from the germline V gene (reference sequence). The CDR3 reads CASRRTSGGHNEQFF. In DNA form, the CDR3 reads TGTGCCAGCAGAAGGACTAGCGGGGGACACAATGAGCAGTTCTTC.

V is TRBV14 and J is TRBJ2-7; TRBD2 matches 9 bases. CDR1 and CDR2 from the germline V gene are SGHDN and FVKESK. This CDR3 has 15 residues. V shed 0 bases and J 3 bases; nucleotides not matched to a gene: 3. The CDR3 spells CASSQELAGYYEQYF. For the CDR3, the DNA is TGTGCCAGCAGCCAAGAGCTAGCGGGGTACTACGAGCAGTACTTC.

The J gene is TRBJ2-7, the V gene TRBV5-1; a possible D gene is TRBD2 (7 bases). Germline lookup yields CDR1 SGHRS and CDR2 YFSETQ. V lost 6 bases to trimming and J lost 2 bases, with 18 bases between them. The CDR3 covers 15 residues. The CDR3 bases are TGCGCCAGCAACTCAGTTCGGGGGGCCACCTACGAGCAGTACTTC. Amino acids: CASNSVRGATYEQYF.

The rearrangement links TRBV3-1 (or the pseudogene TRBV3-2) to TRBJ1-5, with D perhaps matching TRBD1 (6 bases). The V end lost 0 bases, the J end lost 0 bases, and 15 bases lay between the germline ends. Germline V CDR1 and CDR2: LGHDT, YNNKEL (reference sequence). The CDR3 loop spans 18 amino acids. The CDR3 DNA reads TGTGCCAGCAGCCAAGATACGGGGGGAGGGGGTAGCAATCAGCCCCAGCATTTT. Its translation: CASSQDTGGGGSNQPQHF.

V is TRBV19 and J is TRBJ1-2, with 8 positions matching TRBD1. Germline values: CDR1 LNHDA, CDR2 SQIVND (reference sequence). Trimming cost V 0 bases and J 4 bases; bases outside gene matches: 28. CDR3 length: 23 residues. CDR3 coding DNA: TGTGCCAGTAGTATAGATCCCGGGACAGGAATGGCTCGGCTCCACCCTGGTGGCTATGGCTACACCTTC. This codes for CASSIDPGTGMARLHPGGYGYTF.

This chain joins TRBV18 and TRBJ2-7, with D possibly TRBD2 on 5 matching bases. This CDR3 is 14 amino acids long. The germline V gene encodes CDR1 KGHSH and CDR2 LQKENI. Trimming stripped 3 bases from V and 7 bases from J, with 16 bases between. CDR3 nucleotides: TGTGCCAGCTCACCGACTCGGACTGGTCAAGAGCAGTACTTC. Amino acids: CASSPTRTGQEQYF.

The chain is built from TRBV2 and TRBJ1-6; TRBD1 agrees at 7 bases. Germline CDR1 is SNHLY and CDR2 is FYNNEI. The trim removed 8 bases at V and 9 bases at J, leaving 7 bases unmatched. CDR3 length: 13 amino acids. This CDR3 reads CASETGSSSPLHF. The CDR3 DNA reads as TGTGCCAGCGAGACAGGGTCGAGTTCACCCCTCCACTTT.

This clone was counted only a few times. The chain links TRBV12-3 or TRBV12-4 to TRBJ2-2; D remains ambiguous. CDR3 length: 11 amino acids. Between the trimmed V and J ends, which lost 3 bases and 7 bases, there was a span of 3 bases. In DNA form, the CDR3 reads TGTGCCAGCAGTTTTATCGGGGAGCTGTTTTTT. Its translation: CASSFIGELFF.

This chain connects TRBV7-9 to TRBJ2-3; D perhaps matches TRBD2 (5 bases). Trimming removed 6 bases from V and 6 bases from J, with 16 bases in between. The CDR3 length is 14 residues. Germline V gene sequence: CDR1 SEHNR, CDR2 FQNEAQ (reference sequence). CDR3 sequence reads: CASSPSSNSDTQYF. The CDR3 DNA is TGTGCCAGCAGTCCCTCTAGCAACTCGGATACGCAGTATTTT.

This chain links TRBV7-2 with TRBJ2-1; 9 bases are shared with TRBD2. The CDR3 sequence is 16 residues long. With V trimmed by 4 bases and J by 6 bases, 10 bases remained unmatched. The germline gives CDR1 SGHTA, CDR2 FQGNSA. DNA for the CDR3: TGTGCCAGCAGCTCTCGCGGGGGGGGCAGGGGCAATGAGCAGTTCTTC. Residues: CASSSRGGGRGNEQFF.

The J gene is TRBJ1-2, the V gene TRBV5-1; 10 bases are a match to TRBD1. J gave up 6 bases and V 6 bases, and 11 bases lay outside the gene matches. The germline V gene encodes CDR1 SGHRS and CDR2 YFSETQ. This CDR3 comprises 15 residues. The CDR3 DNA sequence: TGCGCCAGCACCCCTGGACTGGGACAGGGGAATGGCTACACCTTC. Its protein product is CASTPGLGQGNGYTF.

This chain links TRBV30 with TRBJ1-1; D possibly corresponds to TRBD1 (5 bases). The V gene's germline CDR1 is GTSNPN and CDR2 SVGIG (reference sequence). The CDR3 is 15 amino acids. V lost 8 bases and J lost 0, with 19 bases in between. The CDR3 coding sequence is TGTGCCGGTACAGGCGCGGGGGAGTTGAACACTGAAGCTTTCTTT. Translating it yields CAGTGAGELNTEAFF.

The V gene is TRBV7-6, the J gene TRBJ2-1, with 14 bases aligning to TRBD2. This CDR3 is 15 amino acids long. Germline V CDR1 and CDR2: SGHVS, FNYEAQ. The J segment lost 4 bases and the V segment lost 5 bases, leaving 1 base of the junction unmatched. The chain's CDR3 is CASSRTSGGYNEQFF. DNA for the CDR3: TGTGCCAGCAGCCGGACTAGCGGGGGGTACAATGAGCAGTTCTTC.

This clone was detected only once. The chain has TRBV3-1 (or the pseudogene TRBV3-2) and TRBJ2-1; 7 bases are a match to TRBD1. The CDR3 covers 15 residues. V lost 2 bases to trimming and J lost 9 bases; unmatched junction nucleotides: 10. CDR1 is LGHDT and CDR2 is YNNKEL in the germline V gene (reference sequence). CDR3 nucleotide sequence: TGTGCCAGCAGCCAACTTAGACAGGGTGTGGGTGAGCAGTTCTTC. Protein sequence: CASSQLRQGVGEQFF.

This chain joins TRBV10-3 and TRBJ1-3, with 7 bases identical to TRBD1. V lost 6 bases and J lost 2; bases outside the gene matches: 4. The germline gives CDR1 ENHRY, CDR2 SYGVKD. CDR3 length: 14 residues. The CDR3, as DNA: TGTGCCATCAGCTCGACAGGGACTGGAAACACCATATATTTT. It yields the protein CAISSTGTGNTIYF.

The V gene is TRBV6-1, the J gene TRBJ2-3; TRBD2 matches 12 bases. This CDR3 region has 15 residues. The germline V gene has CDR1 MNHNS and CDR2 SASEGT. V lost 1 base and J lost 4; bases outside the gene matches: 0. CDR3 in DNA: TGTGCCAGCAGTGAAGGACTAGCGGGGGCAGATACGCAGTATTTT. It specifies CASSEGLAGADTQYF.

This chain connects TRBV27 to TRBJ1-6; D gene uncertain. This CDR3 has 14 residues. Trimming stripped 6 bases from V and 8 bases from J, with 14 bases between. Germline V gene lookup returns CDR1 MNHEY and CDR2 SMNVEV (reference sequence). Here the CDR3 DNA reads TGTGCCAGCAGGCGGGTTTCTGGGGATTCACCCCTCCACTTT. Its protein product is CASRRVSGDSPLHF.

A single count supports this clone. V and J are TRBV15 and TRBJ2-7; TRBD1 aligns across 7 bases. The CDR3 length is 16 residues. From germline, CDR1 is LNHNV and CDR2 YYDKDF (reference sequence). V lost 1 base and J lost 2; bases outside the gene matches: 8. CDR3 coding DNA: TGTGCCACCAGCAGAGTGCCCCGGACAGGCGCCTACGAGCAGTACTTC. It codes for CATSRVPRTGAYEQYF.

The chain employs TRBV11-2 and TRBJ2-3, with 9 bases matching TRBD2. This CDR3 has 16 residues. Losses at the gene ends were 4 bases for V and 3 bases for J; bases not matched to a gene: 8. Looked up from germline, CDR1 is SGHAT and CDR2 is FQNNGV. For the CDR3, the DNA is TGTGCCAGCAGCTCGCGACTAGCGGTGGGGACAGATACGCAGTATTTT. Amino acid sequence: CASSSRLAVGTDTQYF.

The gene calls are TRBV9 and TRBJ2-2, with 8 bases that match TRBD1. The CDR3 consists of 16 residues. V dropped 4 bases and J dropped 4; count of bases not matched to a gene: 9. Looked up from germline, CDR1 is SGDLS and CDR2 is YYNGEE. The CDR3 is CASSTKGQGGTGELFF. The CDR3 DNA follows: TGTGCCAGCAGCACAAAAGGACAGGGTGGCACCGGGGAGCTGTTTTTT.

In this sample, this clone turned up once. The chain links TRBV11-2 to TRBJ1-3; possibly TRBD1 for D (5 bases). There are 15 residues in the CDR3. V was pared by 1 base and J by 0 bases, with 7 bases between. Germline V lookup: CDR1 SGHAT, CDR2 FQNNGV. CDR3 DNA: TGTGCCAGCAGCTTAGGGGGGGACTCTGGAAACACCATATATTTT. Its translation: CASSLGGDSGNTIYF.

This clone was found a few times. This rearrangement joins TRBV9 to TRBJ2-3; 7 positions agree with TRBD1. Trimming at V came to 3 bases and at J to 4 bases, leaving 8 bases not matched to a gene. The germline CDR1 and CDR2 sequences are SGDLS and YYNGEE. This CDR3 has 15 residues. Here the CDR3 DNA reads TGTGCCAGCAGCGGACAGGGAAATCAAGCAGATACGCAGTATTTT. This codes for CASSGQGNQADTQYF.

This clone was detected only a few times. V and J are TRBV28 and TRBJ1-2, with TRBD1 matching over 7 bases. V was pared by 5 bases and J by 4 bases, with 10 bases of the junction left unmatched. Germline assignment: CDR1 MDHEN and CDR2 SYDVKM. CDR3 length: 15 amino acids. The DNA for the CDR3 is TGTGCCAGCAGTCCGACGACAGGGAAGGCCTATGGCTACACCTTC. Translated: CASSPTTGKAYGYTF.